The 27 T cell receptor beta chains presented below share a single source sample, sequenced in a study of blood T cell repertoires in COVID-19 (dated by TCRdb to 2020 to 2022). Library preparation employed the immunoSEQ multiplex PCR assay. The table comes from immuneACCESS by way of TCRdb, which keeps in-frame sequences with V and J called. Part of the clones is missing from these tables; in studies checked, under half for an unresolved V gene and the rest for unknown reasons. This sample holds about 230,000 clones; 75% to 90% were observed only once. Together, the top ten hold roughly 2.7% of the sample. Sequencing was done on a sample of peripheral blood. The receptors were gathered from a woman aged 70-85 years with active or convalescent COVID-19.

This chain uses TRBV7-3 with TRBJ2-2, with TRBD1 matching over 8 bases. After removal of 5 bases from V and 3 bases from J, the junction contained 5 bases not matched to a gene. Germline loops: CDR1 SGHTA, CDR2 FQGTGA. This CDR3 has 15 residues. Here the CDR3 reads CASSPWTGHTGELFF. The CDR3 nucleotides are TGTGCCAGCAGCCCTTGGACAGGGCACACCGGGGAGCTGTTTTTT.

The chain couples TRBV20-1 to TRBJ2-3; D unresolved. CDR1 DFQATT and CDR2 SNEGSKA come from the germline V gene (reference sequence). The CDR3 has 11 amino acids. Deletions cut 5 bases from V and 0 bases from J, with 3 bases between. CDR3 region: CSASSTDTQYF. CDR3 sequence (DNA): TGCAGTGCTTCTAGCACAGATACGCAGTATTTT.

The V gene is TRBV7-2, the J gene TRBJ2-3; D perhaps matches TRBD1 (5 bases). This CDR3 contains 14 residues. Germline values: CDR1 SGHTA, CDR2 FQGNSA. Trimming took 5 bases from V and 0 from J, leaving 9 bases between them. CDR3 in amino acids: CASSPGSSTDTQYF. CDR3 DNA: TGTGCCAGCAGCCCAGGGTCTAGCACAGATACGCAGTATTTT.

This clone occurred once. The chain uses TRBV3-1 (or the pseudogene TRBV3-2) and TRBJ2-1, with TRBD2 identical over 8 bases. The V and J ends lost 4 bases and 9 bases, in that order; junction bases with no gene match: 11. Germline CDR1 reads LGHDT; CDR2 reads YNNKEL (reference sequence). The CDR3 consists of 15 residues. In DNA, the CDR3 is TGTGCCAGCAGCCCCTTGAGCGGGAGAATTCTTGAGCAGTTCTTC. It codes for CASSPLSGRILEQFF.

This chain links TRBV5-1 with TRBJ2-1; no definite D call. V dropped 0 bases and J dropped 0 bases, with 4 bases sitting between them. The CDR3 is 14 amino acids. The germline V gene has CDR1 SGHRS and CDR2 YFSETQ. The CDR3 sequence is CASSLAVSYNEQFF. CDR3 DNA: TGCGCCAGCAGCTTGGCGGTCTCCTACAATGAGCAGTTCTTC.

This clone came up a few times. The same CDR3 arises from other DNA sequences in this sample as well. The chain recombines TRBV7-2 with TRBJ1-1, with 7 nucleotides matching TRBD1. Trimming cost V 5 bases and J 1 base; bases outside gene matches: 1. Per the germline V gene, CDR1 is SGHTA and CDR2 is FQGNSA. The CDR3 sequence is 13 residues long. As DNA, the CDR3 is TGTGCCAGCAGCCGACAGGGGAACACTGAAGCTTTCTTT. It is translated as CASSRQGNTEAFF.

In its sample, this clone was seen a few times. The chain is built from TRBV7-2 and TRBJ1-5; TRBD1 might be the D (5 bases). V was shortened by 7 bases and J by 7 bases, with 20 bases between the two germline ends. From germline, CDR1 is SGHTA and CDR2 FQGNSA. This CDR3 comprises 15 residues. The CDR3: CASTSPPGGNQPQHF. CDR3 bases: TGTGCCAGCACCTCTCCCCCCGGGGGAAACCAGCCCCAGCATTTT. Based on the CDR3 plus reference TRBV7-2 and TRBJ1-5, the full variable domain is GAGVSQSPSNKVTEKGKDVELRCDPISGHTALYWYRQSLGQGLEFLIYFQGNSAPDKSGLPSDRFSAERTGGSVSTLTIQRTQQEDSAVYLCASTSPPGGNQPQHFGDGTRLSIL.

This rearrangement joins TRBV2 to TRBJ1-1; 12 bases fit TRBD1. V lost 6 bases to trimming and J lost 10 bases; unmatched junction nucleotides: 12. This CDR3 region has 15 residues. In germline, CDR1 is SNHLY, CDR2 FYNNEI. CDR3 amino acids: CASRGTGGAEVGAFF. In nucleotides, the CDR3 is TGTGCCAGCAGGGGGACAGGGGGCGCAGAAGTGGGAGCTTTCTTT.

The CDR3, as DNA: TGTGCCATCAGCGGGCAGGGGCAACAGCCCCAGCATTTT. Translating it yields CAISGQGQQPQHF. This chain joins TRBV10-3 and TRBJ1-5; D may be TRBD1 (6 bases). The CDR3 has 13 residues. Germline V gene sequence: CDR1 ENHRY, CDR2 SYGVKD. Trimming took 6 bases from V and 7 from J, leaving 13 bases between them.

The chain uses TRBV19 and TRBJ2-7; D might be TRBD2 (6 bases). CDR1 LNHDA and CDR2 SQIVND come from the germline V gene (reference sequence). The CDR3 spans 14 residues. V was pared by 4 bases and J by 3 bases, with 13 bases between. CDR3 nucleotide sequence: TGTGCCAGTAGTAGGACACCCGGGGGCTACGAGCAGTACTTC. Encoded protein: CASSRTPGGYEQYF.

The chain combines TRBV18 with TRBJ2-6; 14 positions match TRBD2. The CDR3 is 18 amino acids. Germline-derived CDR1 and CDR2 are KGHSH and LQKENI. The V segment lost 6 bases and the J segment 2 bases; nucleotides outside the gene matches: 6. CDR3: CASSPGLAGVPGANVLTF. CDR3 sequence (DNA): TGTGCCAGCTCGCCGGGACTAGCGGGAGTACCTGGGGCCAACGTCCTGACTTTC.

The chain is built from TRBV3-1 (or the pseudogene TRBV3-2) and TRBJ2-7, with D uncertain. V dropped 1 base and J dropped 4 bases, with 5 bases sitting between them. The CDR3 extends over 12 amino acids. Germline V CDR1 and CDR2: LGHDT, YNNKEL (reference sequence). The DNA of the CDR3 is TGTGCCAGCAGCCAAGCAGATTACGAGCAGTACTTC. Translating gives CASSQADYEQYF.

The chain recombines TRBV7-3 with TRBJ1-1, with no clear D. V was clipped by 8 bases and J by 1 base, with 14 bases between them. This CDR3 contains 14 residues. Germline V gene lookup returns CDR1 SGHTA and CDR2 FQGTGA. The CDR3 DNA reads as TGTGCCAGCCAGTCCAACTACGGGAACACTGAAGCTTTCTTT. Encoded protein: CASQSNYGNTEAFF.

This chain links TRBV19 with TRBJ2-7; 12 bases map to TRBD2. After removal of 2 bases from V and 5 bases from J, the junction contained 19 bases not matched to a gene. Germline CDR1 LNHDA, CDR2 SQIVND (reference sequence). This CDR3 is 20 amino acids long. The CDR3 DNA follows: TGTGCCAGTAGTATAAAGGGTCCGTGGCTAGCGGGGGGGCCAGAGGACGAGCAGTACTTC. Protein product: CASSIKGPWLAGGPEDEQYF.

The V call is TRBV19, the J call TRBJ1-4, with 7 bases identical to TRBD1. CDR1 is LNHDA and CDR2 is SQIVND in the germline V gene (reference sequence). The CDR3 spans 13 residues. V lost 6 bases to trimming and J lost 3 bases; unmatched junction nucleotides: 1. CDR3 in amino acids: CASRGQSNEKLFF. The CDR3 DNA sequence: TGTGCCAGTAGGGGACAGTCTAATGAAAAACTGTTTTTT.

This chain joins TRBV2 and TRBJ2-2, with 11 bases aligning to TRBD2. Germline values: CDR1 SNHLY, CDR2 FYNNEI. This CDR3 is built from 16 residues. Unmatched junction bases numbered 6, after V lost 4 bases and J lost 5 bases. The CDR3 is CASSGQTSGRTGELFF. CDR3 bases: TGTGCCAGCAGTGGCCAAACTAGCGGGAGAACCGGGGAGCTGTTTTTT. Looking up the rest from reference TRBV2 and TRBJ2-2 gives the full variable domain: EPEVTQTPSHQVTQMGQEVILRCVPISNHLYFYWYRQILGQKVEFLVSFYNNEISEKSEIFDDQFSVERPDGSNFTLKIRSTKLEDSAMYFCASSGQTSGRTGELFFGEGSRLTVL.

CDR3 DNA: TGTGCCAGCAGCGCCTGGACAGGGAGTGAAAAACTGTTTTTT. Protein: CASSAWTGSEKLFF. The rearrangement links TRBV9 to TRBJ1-4, with TRBD1 matching 8 bases. The ends lost 3 bases at V and 7 bases at J; junction bases unmatched: 5. Germline CDR1 reads SGDLS; CDR2 reads YYNGEE. The CDR3 contains 14 residues.

The chain recombines TRBV27 with TRBJ1-6; TRBD1 is a possible D gene (6 bases). Trimming pared 4 bases from V and 11 bases from J, leaving 15 bases between. CDR1 and CDR2 (germline): MNHEY, SMNVEV (reference sequence). This CDR3 comprises 14 residues. CDR3 nucleotides: TGTGCCAGCAGTTGGCGACAGGTCGGAGCACCCCTCCACTTT. Protein sequence: CASSWRQVGAPLHF.

V is TRBV7-8 and J is TRBJ1-5; 8 bases line up with TRBD1. Per the germline V gene, CDR1 is SGHVS and CDR2 is FQNEAQ. The V and J ends lost 5 bases and 4 bases, in that order; junction bases with no gene match: 13. CDR3 length: 17 residues. This chain's CDR3 is CASSTQRTGLINQPQHF. Here the CDR3 DNA reads TGTGCCAGCAGCACACAAAGGACAGGGCTGATTAATCAGCCCCAGCATTTT.

This clone was recorded only once. The J gene is TRBJ1-2, the V gene TRBV9; D unclear. CDR3 length: 14 amino acids. Germline lookup yields CDR1 SGDLS and CDR2 YYNGEE. V lost 4 bases to trimming and J lost 3 bases, with 13 bases between them. The CDR3 DNA sequence: TGTGCCAGCAGCCCTTCCTTCGCAGACTATGGCTACACCTTC. Translation gives CASSPSFADYGYTF.

The chain links TRBV29-1 to TRBJ1-2; tentatively, D is TRBD1 (5 bases). The CDR3 totals 13 residues. V lost 7 bases and J 2 bases, leaving 14 bases between the germline ends. The germline CDR1 and CDR2 sequences are SQVTM and ANQGSEA. The CDR3 DNA is TGCAGCGCAGCCGCAGGGAACAACTATGGCTACACCTTC. Encoded protein: CSAAAGNNYGYTF.

In this sample, this clone turned up once. V usage is TRBV27 and J usage is TRBJ2-7; TRBD1 agrees at 8 bases. The germline CDR1 and CDR2 sequences are MNHEY and SMNVEV (reference sequence). The CDR3 has 12 residues. V lost 6 bases to trimming and J lost 5 bases; unmatched junction nucleotides: 3. Here the CDR3 DNA reads TGTGCCAGCAGAAGGACAGGGAACGAGCAGTACTTC. Amino acid sequence: CASRRTGNEQYF.

This rearrangement joins TRBV4-2 to TRBJ2-3; D perhaps matches TRBD1 (5 bases). Germline V gene data show CDR1 as LGHNA and CDR2 as YNFKEQ. The CDR3 spans 16 residues. The V and J ends lost 1 base and 1 base respectively, with 12 bases between them. DNA of the CDR3: TGTGCCAGCAGCCAAGCCCCCCTAGGGGGCACAGATACGCAGTATTTT. This codes for CASSQAPLGGTDTQYF.

This clone appeared a single time. The gene calls are TRBV6-6 and TRBJ2-7, with D possibly matching TRBD2 (5 bases). Germline assignment: CDR1 MNHNY and CDR2 SVGAGI (reference sequence). The ends were cut back, 4 bases at V and 1 base at J, with 5 bases in the middle. CDR3 size: 12 residues. As DNA, the CDR3 is TGTGCCAGCAGTTCGGGATCCTACGAGCAGTACTTC. Its protein is CASSSGSYEQYF.

V and J are TRBV6-5 and TRBJ1-1; TRBD1 is a possible D gene (5 bases). V was clipped by 6 bases and J by 11 bases, with 16 bases between them. The CDR3 has 12 amino acids. Germline V CDR1 and CDR2: MNHEY, SVGAGI. The CDR3 is CASRGTVGEAFF. In nucleotides, the CDR3 is TGTGCCAGCAGGGGGACTGTTGGAGAGGCTTTCTTT.

Only a few counts were recorded for this clone. This chain joins TRBV4-1 and TRBJ1-4; 11 nucleotides align to TRBD1. The CDR3 covers 15 residues. With 4 bases clipped from V and 8 bases from J, the junction kept 6 bases outside the gene matches. Germline assignment: CDR1 MGHRA and CDR2 YSYEKL. This chain's CDR3 is CASSPSRDRGEKLFF. DNA for the CDR3: TGCGCCAGCAGCCCGAGTAGGGACAGGGGGGAAAAACTGTTTTTT.

The J gene is TRBJ2-5, the V gene TRBV5-1, with D tentatively TRBD1 (5 bases). The germline gives CDR1 SGHRS, CDR2 YFSETQ. The CDR3 is 13 residues long. V lost 4 bases, J lost 5 bases, and 12 bases lay in between. The CDR3 nucleotides are TGCGCCAGCAGCCAGACAGAGACGGAGACCCAGTACTTC. Translating gives CASSQTETETQYF.